The 2 T cell receptor beta chains reported below all come from one sample, sequenced in a study of blood T cell repertoires in COVID-19. Some clones are missing from TCRdb's copy, which holds only in-frame ones; the method was immunoSEQ multiplex PCR. Here the sample spans tens of thousands of clones, approximately 79% being singletons. The sample taken for sequencing was peripheral blood. All receptors come from a man older than 75 with active or convalescent COVID-19.

The J gene is TRBJ2-3, the V gene TRBV10-3; 7 positions agree with TRBD2. Per germline, CDR1 ENHRY and CDR2 SYGVKD. The junction had 5 bases not matched to a gene; V was cut back by 3 bases and J by 2 bases. The CDR3 loop spans 15 amino acids. The CDR3 DNA reads as TGTGCCATCAGTGAAAGCGGGGAGCTCACAGATACGCAGTATTTT. This translates into CAISESGELTDTQYF.

The gene calls are TRBV28 and TRBJ2-5; 11 bases align to TRBD1. This CDR3 comprises 15 residues. The J segment lost 3 bases and the V segment lost 5 bases, leaving 5 bases of the junction unmatched. CDR1 MDHEN and CDR2 SYDVKM come from the germline V gene. CDR3 coding DNA: TGTGCCAGCAGTCCCACGGGACAGGGGGAAGAGACCCAGTACTTC. Translating it yields CASSPTGQGEETQYF.